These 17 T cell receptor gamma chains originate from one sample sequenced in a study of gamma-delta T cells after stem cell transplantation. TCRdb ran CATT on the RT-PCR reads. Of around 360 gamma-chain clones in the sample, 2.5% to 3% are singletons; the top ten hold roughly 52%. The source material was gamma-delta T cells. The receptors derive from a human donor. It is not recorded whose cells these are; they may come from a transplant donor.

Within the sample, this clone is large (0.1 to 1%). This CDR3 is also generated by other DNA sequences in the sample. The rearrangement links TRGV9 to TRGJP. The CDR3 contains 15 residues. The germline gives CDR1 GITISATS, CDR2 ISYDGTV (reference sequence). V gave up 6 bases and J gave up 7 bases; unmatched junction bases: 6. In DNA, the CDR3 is TGTGCCTTGTGGAATGATGAGTTGGGCAAAAAAATCAAGGTATTT. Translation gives CALWNDELGKKIKVF.

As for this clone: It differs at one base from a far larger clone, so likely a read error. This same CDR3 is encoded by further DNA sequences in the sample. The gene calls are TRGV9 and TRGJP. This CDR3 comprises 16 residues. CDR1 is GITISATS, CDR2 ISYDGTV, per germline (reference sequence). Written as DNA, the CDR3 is TGTGCCTTGTGGGAGGTGCAAGAGCTGGGCAAAAAAATCAAGGTATTT. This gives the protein CALWEVQELGKKIKVF.

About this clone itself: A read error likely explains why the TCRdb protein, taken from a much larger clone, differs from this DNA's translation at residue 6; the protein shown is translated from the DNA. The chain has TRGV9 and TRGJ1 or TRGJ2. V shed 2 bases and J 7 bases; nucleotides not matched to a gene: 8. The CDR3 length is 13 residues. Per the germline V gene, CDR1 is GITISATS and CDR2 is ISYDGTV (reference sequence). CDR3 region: CALWEALGYKKLF. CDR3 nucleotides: TGTGCCTTGTGGGAGGCGCTGGGGTATAAGAAACTCTTT.

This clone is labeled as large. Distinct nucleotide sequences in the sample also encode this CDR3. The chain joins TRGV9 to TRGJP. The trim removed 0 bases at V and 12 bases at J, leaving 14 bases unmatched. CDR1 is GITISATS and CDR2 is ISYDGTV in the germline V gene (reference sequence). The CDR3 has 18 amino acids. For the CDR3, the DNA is TGTGCCTTGTGGGAGGTGTTGGAGGGCGTACGGGGCAAAAAAATCAAGGTATTT. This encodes CALWEVLEGVRGKKIKVF.

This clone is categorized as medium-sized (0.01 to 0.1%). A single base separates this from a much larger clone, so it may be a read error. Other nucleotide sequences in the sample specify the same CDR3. CDR3 nucleotide sequence: TGTGCCTTGTGGGAGGTCTATTATAAGAAACTCTTT. Its translation is CALWEVYYKKLF. The gene calls are TRGV9 and TRGJ1 or TRGJ2. The V segment lost 1 base and the J segment 4 bases; nucleotides outside the gene matches: 1. The CDR3 totals 12 residues. Looked up from germline, CDR1 is GITISATS and CDR2 is ISYDGTV (reference sequence).

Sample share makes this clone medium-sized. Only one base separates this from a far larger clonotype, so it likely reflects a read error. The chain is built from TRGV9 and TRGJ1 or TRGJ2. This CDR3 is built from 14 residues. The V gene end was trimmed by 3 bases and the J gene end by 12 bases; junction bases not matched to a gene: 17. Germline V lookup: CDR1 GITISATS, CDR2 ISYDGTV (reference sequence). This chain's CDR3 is CALWEPPPTLRKLF. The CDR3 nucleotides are TGTGCCTTGTGGGAGCCACCTCCAACACTGAGGAAACTCTTT.

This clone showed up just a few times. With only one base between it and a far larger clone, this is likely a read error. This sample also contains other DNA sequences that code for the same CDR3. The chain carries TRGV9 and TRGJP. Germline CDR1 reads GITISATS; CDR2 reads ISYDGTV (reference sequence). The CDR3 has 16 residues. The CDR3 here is CALWEVAELGKKIKVF. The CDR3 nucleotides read TGCGCCTTGTGGGAGGTGGCAGAGTTGGGCAAAAAAATCAAGGTATTT.

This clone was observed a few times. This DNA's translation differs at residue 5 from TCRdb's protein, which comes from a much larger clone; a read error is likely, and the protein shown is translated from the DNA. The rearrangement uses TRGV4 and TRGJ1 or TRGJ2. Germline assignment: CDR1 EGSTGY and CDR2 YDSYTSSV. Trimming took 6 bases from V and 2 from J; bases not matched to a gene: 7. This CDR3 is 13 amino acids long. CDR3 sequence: CATWNADYYKKLF. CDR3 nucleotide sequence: TGTGCCACCTGGAATGCGGATTATTATAAGAAACTCTTT.

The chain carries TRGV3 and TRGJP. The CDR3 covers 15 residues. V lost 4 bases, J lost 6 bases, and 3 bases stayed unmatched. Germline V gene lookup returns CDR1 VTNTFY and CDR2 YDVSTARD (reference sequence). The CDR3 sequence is CATWERELGKKIKVF. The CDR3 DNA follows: TGTGCCACCTGGGAGAGAGAGTTGGGCAAAAAAATCAAGGTATTT.

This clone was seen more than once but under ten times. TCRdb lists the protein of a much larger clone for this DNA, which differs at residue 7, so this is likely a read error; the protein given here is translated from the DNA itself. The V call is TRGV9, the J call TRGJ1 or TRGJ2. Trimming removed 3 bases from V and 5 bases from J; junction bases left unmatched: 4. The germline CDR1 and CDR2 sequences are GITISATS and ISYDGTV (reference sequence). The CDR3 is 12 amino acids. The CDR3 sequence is CALWERHYKKLF. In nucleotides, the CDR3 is TGTGCCTTGTGGGAGCGACATTATAAGAAACTCTTT.

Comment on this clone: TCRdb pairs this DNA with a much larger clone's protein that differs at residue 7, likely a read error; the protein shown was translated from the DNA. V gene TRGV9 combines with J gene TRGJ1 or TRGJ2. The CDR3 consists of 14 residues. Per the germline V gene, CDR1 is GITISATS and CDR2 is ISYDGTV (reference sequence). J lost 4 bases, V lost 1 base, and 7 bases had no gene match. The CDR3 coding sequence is TGTGCCTTGTGGGAGGTAAATATATATTATAAGAAACTCTTT. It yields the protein CALWEVNIYYKKLF.

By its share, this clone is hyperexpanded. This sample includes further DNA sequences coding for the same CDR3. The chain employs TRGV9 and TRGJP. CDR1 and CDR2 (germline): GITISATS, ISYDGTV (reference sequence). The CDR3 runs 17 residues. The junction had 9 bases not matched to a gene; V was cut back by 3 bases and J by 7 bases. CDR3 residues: CALWEPPAELGKKIKVF. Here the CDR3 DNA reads TGTGCCTTGTGGGAGCCCCCCGCGGAGTTGGGCAAAAAAATCAAGGTATTT.

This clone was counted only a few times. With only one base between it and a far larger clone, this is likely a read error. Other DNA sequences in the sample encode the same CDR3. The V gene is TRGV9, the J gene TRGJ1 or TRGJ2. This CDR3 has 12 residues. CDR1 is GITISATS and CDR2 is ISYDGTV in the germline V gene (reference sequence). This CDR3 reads CALSLGRYKKLF. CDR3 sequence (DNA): TGTGCCTTATCCCTTGGACGTTATAAGAAACTCTTC.

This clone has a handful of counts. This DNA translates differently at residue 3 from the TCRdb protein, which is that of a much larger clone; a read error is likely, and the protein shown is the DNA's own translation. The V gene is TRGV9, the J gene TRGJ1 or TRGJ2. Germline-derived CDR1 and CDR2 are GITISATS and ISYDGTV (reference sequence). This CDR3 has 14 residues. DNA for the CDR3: TGTGCCTCGTGGGAGGTAAAGATATATTATAAGAAACTCTTT. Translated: CASWEVKIYYKKLF.

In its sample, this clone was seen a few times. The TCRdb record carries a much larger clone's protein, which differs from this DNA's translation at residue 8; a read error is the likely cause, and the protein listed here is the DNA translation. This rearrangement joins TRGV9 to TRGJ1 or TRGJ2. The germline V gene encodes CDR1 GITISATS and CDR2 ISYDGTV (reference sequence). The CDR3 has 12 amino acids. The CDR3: CALWEVYCKKLF. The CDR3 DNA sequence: TGTGCCTTGTGGGAGGTTTATTGTAAGAAACTCTTT.

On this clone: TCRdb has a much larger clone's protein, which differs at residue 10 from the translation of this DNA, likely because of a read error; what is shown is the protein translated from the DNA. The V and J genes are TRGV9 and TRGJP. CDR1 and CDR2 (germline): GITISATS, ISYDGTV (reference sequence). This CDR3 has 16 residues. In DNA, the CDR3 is TGTGCCTTGTGGGAGTCAGGAGAGTTGGACAAAAAAATCAAGGTATTT. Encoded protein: CALWESGELDKKIKVF.

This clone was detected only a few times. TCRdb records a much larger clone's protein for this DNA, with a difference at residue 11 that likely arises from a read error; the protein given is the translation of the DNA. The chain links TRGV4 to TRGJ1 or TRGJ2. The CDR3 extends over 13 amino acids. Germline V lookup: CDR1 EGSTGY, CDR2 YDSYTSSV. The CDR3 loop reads CATWDADYYKRLF. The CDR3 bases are TGTGCCACCTGGGATGCGGATTATTATAAGAGACTCTTT.